Following are 27 T cell receptor beta chains from one sample sequenced in a study of T cell clonality in common variable immunodeficiency. Profiled with immunoSEQ multiplex PCR; TCRdb holds only in-frame clones, not every one. The sample has 28,000 or so clones, none seen only once. Antigens of these TCRs are unknown. Study outcomes and limitations: Fewer deletions and N-nucleotide insertions were reportedly seen in common variable immunodeficiency TCR beta sequences.

Sequenced input: peripheral blood mononuclear cells. The receptors come from a human donor with common variable immunodeficiency.

This clone was found a few times. The DNA ends 3 residues before the CDR3 does, and the rest of the CDR3 is filled in from the germline J gene. The chain links TRBV6-2 or TRBV6-3 to TRBJ1-1, with D maybe TRBD1 (6 bases). CDR1 and CDR2 from the germline V gene are MNHEY and SVGEGT. This CDR3 spans 13 amino acids. With 6 bases removed from V and 3 bases from J, the gap between germline ends came to 11 bases. Incomplete CDR3 DNA: TGTGCCAGCAGCGAGGGGGGGGACACTGAA. Residues: CASSEGGDTE. The entire CDR3 is CASSEGGDTEAFF.

In its sample, this clone was seen a few times. The CDR3 is cut off 3 residues early in the read; its end comes from the germline J gene. The chain combines TRBV7-9 with TRBJ1-6; possibly TRBD1 for D (6 bases). V was cut by 5 bases and J by 5 bases, with 10 bases left in between. CDR3 size: 14 residues. The germline gives CDR1 SEHNR, CDR2 FQNEAQ (reference sequence). CDR3 DNA (partial): TGTGCCAGCAGCACCCGGACAGATAATTCACCC. The encoded protein is CASSTRTDNSP. The full CDR3 sequence reads CASSTRTDNSPLHF. The variable domain in full, completed from reference TRBV7-9 and TRBJ1-6, reads DTGVSQNPRHKITKRGQNVTFRCDPISEHNRLYWYRQTLGQGPEFLTYFQNEAQLEKSRLLSDRFSAERPKGSFSTLEIQRTEQGDSAMYLCASSTRTDNSPLHFGNGTRLTVT.

About this clone itself: The read terminates 3 residues ahead of where the CDR3 ends, so the germline J gene completes it. V usage is TRBV7-8 and J usage is TRBJ2-7; no definite D call. The germline V gene has CDR1 SGHVS and CDR2 FQNEAQ. Trimming stripped 2 bases from V and 0 bases from J, with 8 bases between. CDR3 size: 14 residues. Here the CDR3 reads CASSLRRNSYEQYF. CDR3 DNA (partial): TGTGCCAGCAGCTTAAGGCGGAACTCCTACGAG.

This clone has at least ten counts. The read ends 3 residues shy of where the CDR3 ends; the end is completed using the germline J gene. The chain joins TRBV19 to TRBJ2-2; 8 bases align to TRBD1. Unmatched junction bases numbered 4, after V lost 5 bases and J lost 2 bases. Germline-derived CDR1 and CDR2 are LNHDA and SQIVND (reference sequence). The CDR3 covers 15 residues. CDR3 residues: CASSPTGGNTGELFF. The CDR3 bases that were read are TGTGCCAGTAGTCCCACAGGGGGAAACACCGGGGAG.

This clone was observed a handful of times. The CDR3 goes on 3 residues after the read ends, and that part is filled in from the germline J gene. The chain couples TRBV18 to TRBJ2-2; a possible D gene is TRBD1 (5 bases). Trimming removed 6 bases at V and 2 bases at J, with 10 bases between. CDR3 length: 14 residues. From germline, CDR1 is KGHSH and CDR2 LQKENI. CDR3 region: CASSPDRNTGELFF. The sequenced CDR3 bases are TGTGCCAGCTCTCCCGACAGAAACACCGGGGAG.

Details on this clone: Read data end 3 residues before the CDR3 end; the end is taken from the germline J gene. V is TRBV7-8 and J is TRBJ1-3; D unclear. Trimming left V 0 bases short and J 2 bases short, with 8 bases between. This CDR3 spans 15 amino acids. From germline, CDR1 is SGHVS and CDR2 FQNEAQ. CDR3 protein: CASSLARAPGNTIYF. CDR3 DNA (partial): TGTGCCAGCAGCTTAGCGCGGGCGCCTGGAAACACC.

There are many counts of this clone. The CDR3 goes on 3 residues after the read ends, and that part is filled in from the germline J gene. The chain couples TRBV2 to TRBJ1-2, with 11 bases identical to TRBD1. Germline CDR1 is SNHLY and CDR2 is FYNNEI. The CDR3 is 14 residues long. The V gene end was trimmed by 6 bases and the J gene end by 7 bases; junction bases not matched to a gene: 7. CDR3 region: CASSQGQGASGYTF. CDR3 bases read: TGTGCCAGCAGCCAAGGACAGGGGGCGAGTGGC.

To note about this clone: From the germline J gene comes the end of the CDR3, since the read stops 3 residues before it. J is TRBJ2-5 and V is TRBV2, with D possibly matching TRBD1 (5 bases). Germline loops: CDR1 SNHLY, CDR2 FYNNEI. This CDR3 contains 12 residues. Trimming left V 6 bases short and J 1 base short, with 6 bases between. The CDR3 sequence: CASRTAQETQYF. The sequenced part of the CDR3 DNA is TGTGCCAGCAGGACAGCCCAAGAGACC.

This clone was picked up many times. The CDR3 loop reads CASSPQGAPGANVLTF. The CDR3 bases that were read are TGTGCCAGCAGCCCTCAGGGGGCGCCCGGGGCCAACGTC. The chain employs TRBV7-3 and TRBJ2-6, with 8 bases fitting TRBD1. The read finishes 3 residues shy of the CDR3 end, and the germline J gene is used to complete it. The CDR3 sequence is 16 residues long. The trim removed 5 bases at V and 4 bases at J, leaving 7 bases unmatched. In germline, CDR1 is SGHTA, CDR2 FQGTGA.

Of note for this clone: Read coverage stops 3 residues before the CDR3 terminus; the germline J gene supplies the remainder. The V call is TRBV7-9, the J call TRBJ2-5; 9 positions match TRBD2. CDR3 size: 15 residues. V dropped 3 bases and J dropped 1; count of bases not matched to a gene: 3. CDR1 and CDR2 from the germline V gene are SEHNR and FQNEAQ (reference sequence). The DNA read from the CDR3 is TGTGCCAGCAGCTTTGGTAGCGGGGGCCAAGAGACC. Translation: CASSFGSGGQET. The CDR3 as a whole reads CASSFGSGGQETQYF.

In this sample, this clone turned up a few times. The part of the CDR3 DNA that was read is TGTGCCAGCAGCTACCCAGGGAAGGAGACC. This translates into CASSYPGKET. The entire CDR3 reads CASSYPGKETQYF. The chain links TRBV5-5 to TRBJ2-5; perhaps TRBD1 as D (5 bases). The sequenced fragment ends 3 residues before the CDR3 boundary, so the rest is inferred from the germline J gene. Trimming took off 3 bases at V and 5 bases at J, with 11 bases between the two ends. Germline CDR1 and CDR2: SGHKS and YYEKEE (reference sequence). The CDR3 length is 13 residues.

This clone came up many times. The CDR3 end falls 3 residues outside the read, so it is completed with the germline J gene. This rearrangement joins TRBV29-1 to TRBJ2-2; 8 bases are shared with TRBD1. Germline CDR1 is SQVTM and CDR2 is ANQGSEA. V lost 2 bases to trimming and J lost 4 bases; unmatched junction nucleotides: 6. The CDR3 is 15 residues long. The DNA read from the CDR3 is TGCAGCGTTGAAACCGGGACAGGACGCACCGGGGAG. This encodes CSVETGTGRTGE. The CDR3 in full is CSVETGTGRTGELFF.

This clone was observed a handful of times. The read ends 3 residues before the CDR3 terminus; that terminus is restored from the germline J gene. The chain employs TRBV6-1 and TRBJ1-5; D is possibly TRBD1 (6 bases). CDR3 size: 15 residues. In germline, CDR1 is MNHNS, CDR2 SASEGT. V was clipped by 3 bases and J by 3 bases, with 12 bases between them. CDR3 bases read: TGTGCCAGCAGTGACGGAGGGGGTCTCAATCAGCCC. Translating gives CASSDGGGLNQP. The whole CDR3 sequence is CASSDGGGLNQPQHF.

With regard to this clone: The CDR3 end lies 3 residues beyond the end of the read and is filled in from the germline J gene. The V call is TRBV23-1, the J call TRBJ2-5, with D perhaps assigned TRBD1 or TRBD2 (5 bases each). TRBV23-1 is filed as an ORF, its function uncertain. This CDR3 contains 16 residues. Trimming left V 4 bases short and J 5 bases short, with 20 bases between. The part of the CDR3 DNA that was read is TGCGCCAGCAGTCTTGACAAGACAGCTTGGAGGGAGACC. This codes for CASSLDKTAWRET. The full CDR3 reads CASSLDKTAWRETQYF.

In this sample, this clone turned up many times. The sequence runs out 3 residues before the end of the CDR3; the remainder is reconstructed from the germline J gene. The chain is built from TRBV30 and TRBJ1-2; D is unresolved. Germline lookup yields CDR1 GTSNPN and CDR2 SVGIG (reference sequence). The germline V and J ends were trimmed by 0 bases and 6 bases, with 11 bases remaining between them. The CDR3 sequence is 13 residues long. CDR3 DNA, as far as it was read: TGTGCCTGGAGTGTAGACATTTTGGATGGC. Protein product: CAWSVDILDG. The whole CDR3 protein reads CAWSVDILDGYTF.

This clone has a handful of counts. The read gets to within 3 residues of the CDR3 end, and the germline J gene fills in the rest. V usage is TRBV2 and J usage is TRBJ2-7; D unclear. The CDR3 is 13 amino acids. Trimming took off 5 bases at V and 5 bases at J, with 13 bases between the two ends. Germline CDR1 SNHLY, CDR2 FYNNEI. CDR3 region: CASSSLPYNEQYF. The sequenced CDR3 bases are TGTGCCAGCAGTAGTCTACCTTATAACGAG.

About this clone: The read ends 3 residues shy of where the CDR3 ends; the end is completed using the germline J gene. V is TRBV6-1 and J is TRBJ2-7; D is unresolved. Trimming took 2 bases from V and 2 from J, leaving 7 bases between them. This CDR3 has 13 amino acids. Germline CDR1 and CDR2: MNHNS and SASEGT. The CDR3 loop is CASSESPTYEQYF. The sequenced part of the CDR3 DNA is TGTGCCAGCAGTGAATCCCCCACCTACGAG.

In this sample, this clone turned up a few times. This chain's CDR3 is CASSLAGLAETQYF. The covered CDR3 bases are TGTGCCAGCAGCTTAGCGGGGCTTGCCGAGACC. J is TRBJ2-5 and V is TRBV7-9; D is perhaps TRBD1 (5 bases). The observed sequence ends 3 residues before the CDR3 terminus, with the missing tail filled in from the germline J gene. The CDR3 has 14 amino acids. The V gene's germline CDR1 is SEHNR and CDR2 FQNEAQ (reference sequence). The germline V and J ends were trimmed by 0 bases and 5 bases, with 10 bases remaining between them.

On this clone: The read gets to within 3 residues of the CDR3 end, and the germline J gene fills in the rest. The chain is built from TRBV7-3 and TRBJ1-2; no clear D. This CDR3 has 15 residues. V lost 5 bases and J 0 bases, leaving 13 bases between the germline ends. Germline lookup yields CDR1 SGHTA and CDR2 FQGTGA. The CDR3 DNA, read in part, is TGTGCCAGCAGCCCCGGAGGCGGTTCTAACTATGGC. It codes for CASSPGGGSNYG. The whole CDR3 protein is CASSPGGGSNYGYTF.

There are a few counts of this clone. Coverage ceases 3 residues before the CDR3 finishes, and the germline J gene fills in the end. The chain employs TRBV5-1 and TRBJ2-6, with D tentatively TRBD2 (5 bases). Trimming cost V 0 bases and J 0 bases, with 13 bases left between them. The CDR3 runs to 18 residues. CDR1 and CDR2 (germline): SGHRS, YFSETQ. The sequenced CDR3 bases are TGCGCCAGCAGCTTGGCCGAGCGGAGTTTCTCTGGGGCCAACGTC. Translation: CASSLAERSFSGANV. The CDR3 in full is CASSLAERSFSGANVLTF.

Concerning this clone itself: The CDR3 end falls 3 residues outside the read, so it is completed with the germline J gene. This chain joins TRBV18 and TRBJ2-1; 9 bases map to TRBD2. There are 16 residues in the CDR3. Germline V CDR1 and CDR2: KGHSH, LQKENI. After removal of 3 bases from V and 4 bases from J, the junction contained 7 bases not matched to a gene. CDR3 region: CASSPLPAGGYNEQFF. Incomplete CDR3 DNA: TGTGCCAGCTCACCCCTCCCCGCGGGGGGGTACAATGAG.

This clone was found a few times. The DNA ends 3 residues before the CDR3 does, and the rest of the CDR3 is filled in from the germline J gene. V is TRBV29-1 and J is TRBJ2-1; tentatively, D is TRBD1 (6 bases). This CDR3 contains 11 residues. V lost 6 bases, J lost 9 bases, and 12 bases lay in between. The germline V gene has CDR1 SQVTM and CDR2 ANQGSEA. CDR3 in amino acids: CSVEQGVEQFF. The DNA read from the CDR3 is TGCAGCGTGGAACAGGGAGTTGAG.

This clone was picked up a small number of times. The CDR3 bases that were read are TGTGCCAGCAGCTTAACTGTTTGGGCGGGGGGGCTGCACACCGGGGAG. Residues: CASSLTVWAGGLHTGE. The whole CDR3 sequence reads CASSLTVWAGGLHTGELFF. The chain links TRBV7-3 to TRBJ2-2; the match to TRBD2 covers 9 bases. The CDR3 is cut off 3 residues early in the read; its end comes from the germline J gene. The CDR3 has 19 amino acids. Looked up from germline, CDR1 is SGHTA and CDR2 is FQGTGA. Unmatched junction bases numbered 11, after V lost 0 bases and J lost 3 bases. The entire variable domain, with the rest obtained from reference TRBV7-3 and TRBJ2-2, is as follows: GAGVSQTPSNKVTEKGKYVELRCDPISGHTALYWYRQSLGQGPEFLIYFQGTGAADDSGLPNDRFFAVRPEGSVSTLKIQRTERGDSAVYLCASSLTVWAGGLHTGELFFGEGSRLTVL.

This clone was seen at least ten times. The CDR3 goes on 3 residues after the read ends, and that part is filled in from the germline J gene. This sequence joins TRBV20-1 and TRBJ2-5, with D hard to call. V was shortened by 0 bases and J by 3 bases, with 11 bases between the two germline ends. In germline, CDR1 is DFQATT, CDR2 SNEGSKA (reference sequence). The CDR3 length is 14 residues. Incomplete CDR3 DNA: TGCAGTGCTAGAGATGAGGCCGTCAAAGAGACC. Protein: CSARDEAVKET. The entire CDR3 protein is CSARDEAVKETQYF.

This clone was observed a few times. Sequencing ends 3 residues short of the CDR3 end; the germline J gene provides the rest. This chain links TRBV19 with TRBJ2-7, with TRBD1 identical over 8 bases. Germline loops: CDR1 LNHDA, CDR2 SQIVND (reference sequence). Germline trimming cut 5 bases from V and 2 bases from J; bases unmatched to any gene: 8. The CDR3 sequence is 15 residues long. The CDR3 reads CASSERQGRTYEQYF. The DNA read from the CDR3 is TGTGCCAGTAGTGAGAGACAGGGGCGAACCTACGAG.

This clone was picked up a small number of times. The read ends 3 residues before the CDR3 terminus; that terminus is restored from the germline J gene. The rearrangement joins TRBV5-5 to TRBJ2-7, with D possibly TRBD1 on 6 matching bases. Deletions cut 5 bases from V and 0 bases from J, with 15 bases between. CDR3 length equals 15 residues. Germline CDR1 and CDR2: SGHKS and YYEKEE (reference sequence). The sequenced CDR3 bases are TGTGCCAGCAGTCTCGGGACACCGGGCTCCTACGAG. Translating gives CASSLGTPGSYE. From start to end, the CDR3 is CASSLGTPGSYEQYF.

There are many counts of this clone. The CDR3 end falls 3 residues outside the read, so it is completed with the germline J gene. J is TRBJ2-1 and V is TRBV20-1; the D is unclear. This CDR3 spans 14 amino acids. V lost 6 bases and J lost 2, with 14 bases in between. CDR1 and CDR2 (germline): DFQATT, SNEGSKA (reference sequence). This CDR3 is CSALAEFPYNEQFF. The part of the CDR3 DNA that was read is TGCAGTGCCTTAGCAGAATTTCCCTACAATGAG.